This record covers a single T cell receptor (beta chain). Antigen: not known. The data stem from a study of human T cells and chemical hapten exposure. Study information: Readings were taken at 6 days from patch tests that had applied 0.01% DPC to the upper back.

As for time point: pre-sensitization, week 0. The treatment: therapeutic diphenylcyclopropenone sensitization with weekly scalp DPC. MiXCR, applied by TCRdb to the RACE reads, yields one record per CDR3 protein. The sample lists around 330,000 distinct CDR3 sequences, 5.5% occurring once. Trimming removed 1 base at V and 11 bases at J, with 11 bases between. Germline CDR1 reads LGHDT; CDR2 reads YNNKEL (reference sequence). The CDR3 is made up of 12 amino acids. Study-level points and caveats: Clustering by CDR3 similarity yielded significantly more large clusters from expanded TCRs than controls.

The sequence was obtained from a woman aged 18-29 years with alopecia areata. Some clones in this sample may be carry-over from other donors' samples. The rearrangement uses TRBV3-1 and TRBJ1-1; D ambiguous. The sample was whole blood, taken in connection with sensitization to the hapten diphenylcyclopropenone (DPC). DNA for the CDR3: TGTGCCAGCAGCCAAGGAGGGCTGGGGGCTTTCTTT. Translated: CASSQGGLGAFF.